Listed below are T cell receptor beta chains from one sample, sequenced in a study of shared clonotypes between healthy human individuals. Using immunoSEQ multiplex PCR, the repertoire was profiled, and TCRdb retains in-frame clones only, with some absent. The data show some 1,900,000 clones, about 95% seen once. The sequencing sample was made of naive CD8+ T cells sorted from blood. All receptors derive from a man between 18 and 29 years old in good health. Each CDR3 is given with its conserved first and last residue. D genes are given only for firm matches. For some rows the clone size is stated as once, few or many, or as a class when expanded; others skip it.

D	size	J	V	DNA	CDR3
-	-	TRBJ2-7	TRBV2	TGTGCCAGCAGTGATAGTGTAGTCTACGAGCAGTACTTC	CASSDSVVYEQYF
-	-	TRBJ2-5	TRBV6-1	TGTGCCAGCAGTGAAGTCCAAGGGCAGGGGACCCAGTACTTC	CASSEVQGQGTQYF
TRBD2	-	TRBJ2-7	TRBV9	TGTGCCAGCAGCCTTAGCGGGGAGGGGGACTACGAGCAGTACTTC	CASSLSGEGDYEQYF
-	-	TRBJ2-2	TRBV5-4	TGTGCCAGCTTTGGGTCCGGGGAGCTGTTTTTT	CASFGSGELFF
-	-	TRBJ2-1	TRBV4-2	TGTGCCAGCAGCCAAGATGCGAGGCAGGGCTGGTACAATGAGCAGTTCTTC	CASSQDARQGWYNEQFF
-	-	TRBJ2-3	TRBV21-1	TGTGCCAGCAGTCGTTATGGTCTGGGACCCCCCCCAGATACGCAGTATTTT	CASSRYGLGPPPDTQYF
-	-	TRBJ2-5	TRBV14	TGTGCCAGCAGCCAAGAAGAGGGGAAACAGCTGTACCAAGAGACCCAGTACTTC	CASSQEEGKQLYQETQYF
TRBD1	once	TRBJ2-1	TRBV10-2	TGCGCCAGCAGGCCCGGACAGGGATATTACAATGAGCAGTTCTTC	CASRPGQGYYNEQFF
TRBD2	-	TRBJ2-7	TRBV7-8	TGTGCCAGCAGCCGACTAGCGGGGGCGGTCGAGCAGTACTTC	CASSRLAGAVEQYF
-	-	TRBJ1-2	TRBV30	TGTGCCTGGACAGGGGACGTAACCTATGGCTACACCTTC	CAWTGDVTYGYTF
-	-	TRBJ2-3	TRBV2	TGTGCCAGCAGTGGGCTCACAGATACGCAGTATTTT	CASSGLTDTQYF
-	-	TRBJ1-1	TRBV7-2	TGTGCCAGCAGCTTACTCGCCGGGCTAGAAGCTTTCTTT	CASSLLAGLEAFF
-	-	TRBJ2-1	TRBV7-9	TGTGCCAGCACCCGGGGTGGTAACAATGAGCAGTTCTTC	CASTRGGNNEQFF
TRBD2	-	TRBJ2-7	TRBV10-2	TGCGCCAGCAGCGCCTTAGCGGGAGCCTACGAGCAGTACTTC	CASSALAGAYEQYF
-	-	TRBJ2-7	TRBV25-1	TGTGCCAGCCGAGATACCTACGAGCAGTACTTC	CASRDTYEQYF
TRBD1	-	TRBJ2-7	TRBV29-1	TGCAGCGTTGTTACAGGGGACTCCTACGAGCAGTACTTC	CSVVTGDSYEQYF
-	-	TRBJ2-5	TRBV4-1	TGCGCCAGCAGCCAAGATCGGGCTCTAGCGACCCAAGAGACCCAGTACTTC	CASSQDRALATQETQYF
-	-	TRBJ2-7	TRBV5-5	TGTGCCAGCAGCTTTACCGGGACAACCTACGAGCAGTACTTC	CASSFTGTTYEQYF
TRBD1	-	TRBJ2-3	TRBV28	TGTGCCAGCAGCGGGACAGGGAGAAGGACAGATACGCAGTATTTT	CASSGTGRRTDTQYF
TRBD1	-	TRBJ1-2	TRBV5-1	TGCGCCAGCAGCTTGCAGGACAGGGGCGCCTATGGCTACACCTTC	CASSLQDRGAYGYTF
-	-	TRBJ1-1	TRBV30	TGTGCCTGGAGTTGGTCGGCCTTGAACACTGAAGCTTTCTTT	CAWSWSALNTEAFF
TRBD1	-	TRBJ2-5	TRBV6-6	TGTGCCAGCAGTCCCGGGACAGGGGTCGCGGAGACCCAGTACTTC	CASSPGTGVAETQYF
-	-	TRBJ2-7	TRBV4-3	TGCGCCAGCAGCCAAGATAGGGCTAGTCGCTCCTACGAGCAGTACTTC	CASSQDRASRSYEQYF
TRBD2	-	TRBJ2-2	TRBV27	TGTGCCACCCTAGCGGGGGGGCTAACCGGGGAGCTGTTTTTT	CATLAGGLTGELFF
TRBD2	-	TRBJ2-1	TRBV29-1	TGCAGCGTCGAAGGGGCTAGCGGGGGTGCGGGGGATGAGCAGTTCTTC	CSVEGASGGAGDEQFF
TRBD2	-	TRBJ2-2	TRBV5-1	TGCGCCAGCAGCTTGATAACGGGAGGGCCCACCGGGGAGCTGTTTTTT	CASSLITGGPTGELFF
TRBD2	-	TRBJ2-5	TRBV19	TGTGCCAGTAGTATTACTAGCGGGCCAACCCAGTACTTC	CASSITSGPTQYF
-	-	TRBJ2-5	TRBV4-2	TGTGCCAGCAGCCAAGATGTTGGCCCAGAGACCCAGTACTTC	CASSQDVGPETQYF
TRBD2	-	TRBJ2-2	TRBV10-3	TGTGCCATCAGTGAGTGGAAACTAGCGGGAACCGGGGAGCTGTTTTTT	CAISEWKLAGTGELFF
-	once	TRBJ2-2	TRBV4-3	TGCGCCAGCCGGACAGTCACCGGGGAGCTGTTTTTT	CASRTVTGELFF
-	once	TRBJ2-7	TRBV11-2	TGTGCCAGCAGCTTAGAGGACAGCGAAGCCTACGAGCAGTACTTC	CASSLEDSEAYEQYF
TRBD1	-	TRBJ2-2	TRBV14	TGTGCCAGCAGCCGAGAGACAGGGGTTACCGGGGAGCTGTTTTTT	CASSRETGVTGELFF
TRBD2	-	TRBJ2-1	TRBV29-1	TGCAGCGTCGAAAGCGGGACGTACTACAATGAGCAGTTCTTC	CSVESGTYYNEQFF
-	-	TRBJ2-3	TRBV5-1	TGCGCCAGCAGCTTGTTAGGATCAGATACGCAGTATTTT	CASSLLGSDTQYF
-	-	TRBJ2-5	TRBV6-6	TGTGCCAGCAGTTACCGGGAAAAAGAGACCCAGTACTTC	CASSYREKETQYF